Reported below is one TCR beta chain. CDR1 and CDR2 from the germline V gene are ENHRY and SYGVKD. Trimming stripped 4 bases from V and 0 bases from J, with 10 bases between. The CDR3 sequence is 14 residues long. In the source study's methods: Amplification of reference gene primers was used by the study to estimate nucleated cell counts. The repertoire was sequenced with immunoSEQ multiplex PCR; TCRdb's copy has only in-frame clones and lacks some. V, J and clone size derive from that table, while D and trimming were established from the DNA sequence. Of around 36,000 clones in the sample, 83% were seen once. This sample is part of a study of blood T cell repertoires in COVID-19. Turning to the study itself: The United States, Italy and Spain provided the acute and convalescent COVID-19 samples. PBMCs, B-cell-depleted T cells, or T cells provided the cDNA or gDNA that made up the material.

The chain is built from TRBV10-3 and TRBJ2-7; D possibly corresponds to TRBD2 (6 bases). The specimen was peripheral blood. This sequence was found in a man over 45 with acute or convalescent COVID-19. CDR3 bases: TGTGCCATCAGTGGGAGGGAAATCTCCTACGAGCAGTACTTC. Protein product: CAISGREISYEQYF.